These 5 T cell receptor beta chains were sequenced from one sample in a study of blood T cell repertoires in COVID-19. Clones were sequenced by immunoSEQ multiplex PCR, and TCRdb holds only the in-frame ones, with some missing. The profile shows 150,000 or so clones, 76% of them singletons. Sequenced input: peripheral blood. The receptor set was obtained from a woman aged 80 or older with active or convalescent COVID-19.

The sample holds one count of this clone. V is TRBV10-1 and J is TRBJ2-7; tentative D call: TRBD1 (6 bases). CDR3 size: 13 residues. Germline CDR1 and CDR2: WNHNN and SYGVQD (reference sequence). Trimming removed 3 bases at V and 4 bases at J, with 10 bases between. CDR3 protein: CASSDRGPYEQYF. The CDR3, as DNA: TGCGCCAGCAGTGACAGGGGTCCGTACGAGCAGTACTTC.

The chain joins TRBV10-1 to TRBJ2-3, with TRBD2 matching 13 bases. V shed 3 bases, J shed 6 bases, and the junction held 9 bases outside the gene matches. Germline CDR1 reads WNHNN; CDR2 reads SYGVQD (reference sequence). CDR3 length: 17 residues. The CDR3 here is CASSDRTSGGPFDTQYF. Here the CDR3 DNA reads TGCGCCAGCAGTGACCGGACTAGCGGGGGCCCCTTCGATACGCAGTATTTT.

The V call is TRBV6-2 or TRBV6-3, the J call TRBJ2-7; 8 positions agree with TRBD1. Germline V gene sequence: CDR1 MNHEY, CDR2 SVGEGT. The CDR3 length is 15 residues. The junction had 8 bases not matched to a gene; V was cut back by 5 bases and J by 2 bases. The CDR3 DNA reads as TGTGCCAGCAGTCACGGCCGGGGACAGGCCTACGAGCAGTACTTC. This sequence encodes CASSHGRGQAYEQYF.

The chain is built from TRBV5-1 and TRBJ1-6, with a weak D call TRBD1 (6 bases). CDR3 length: 14 amino acids. V was trimmed by 1 base and J by 7 bases, leaving 9 bases between them. Germline V lookup: CDR1 SGHRS, CDR2 YFSETQ. CDR3 region: CASSLTGTNSPLHF. DNA of the CDR3: TGCGCCAGCAGCTTGACAGGGACGAATTCACCCCTCCACTTT.

This clone was counted a few times. This sequence joins TRBV6-6 and TRBJ1-2; possible D gene TRBD1, 6 bases. The CDR3 is 14 amino acids. Germline CDR1 and CDR2: MNHNY and SVGAGI (reference sequence). The germline V and J ends were trimmed by 2 bases and 3 bases, with 10 bases remaining between them. CDR3 residues: CASSYVGGDYGYTF. DNA of the CDR3: TGTGCCAGCAGTTACGTAGGGGGAGACTATGGCTACACCTTC.